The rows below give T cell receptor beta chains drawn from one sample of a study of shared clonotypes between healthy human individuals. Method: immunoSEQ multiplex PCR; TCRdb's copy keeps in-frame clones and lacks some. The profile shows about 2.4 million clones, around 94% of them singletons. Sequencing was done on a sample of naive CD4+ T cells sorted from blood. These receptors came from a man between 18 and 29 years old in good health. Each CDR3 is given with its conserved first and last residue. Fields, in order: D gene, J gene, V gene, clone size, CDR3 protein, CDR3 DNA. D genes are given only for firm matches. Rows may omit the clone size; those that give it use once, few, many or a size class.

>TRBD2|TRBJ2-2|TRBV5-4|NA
CATIPAGGPVTGELFF
TGTGCCACCATCCCAGCGGGAGGGCCTGTAACCGGGGAGCTGTTTTTT
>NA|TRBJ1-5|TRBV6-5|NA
CASSTRRDYQPQHF
TGTGCCAGCAGTACCCGACGGGACTATCAGCCCCAGCATTTT
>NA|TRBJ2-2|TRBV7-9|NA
CASSPLSNTGELFF
TGTGCCAGCAGCCCATTGTCGAACACCGGGGAGCTGTTTTTT
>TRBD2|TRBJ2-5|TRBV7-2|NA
CASSPMGLAVVGRAETQYF
TGTGCCAGCAGCCCCATGGGACTAGCGGTAGTGGGAAGAGCTGAGACCCAGTACTTC
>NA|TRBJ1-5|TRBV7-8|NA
CASSLAGIINQPQHF
TGTGCCAGCAGCTTAGCCGGGATTATTAATCAGCCCCAGCATTTT
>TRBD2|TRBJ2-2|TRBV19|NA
CASSGVGGRKAGELFF
TGTGCCAGTAGTGGAGTAGGCGGGAGAAAGGCCGGGGAGCTGTTTTTT
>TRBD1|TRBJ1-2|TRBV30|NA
CAWSADRGYYGYTF
TGTGCCTGGAGTGCCGACAGGGGGTATTATGGCTACACCTTC
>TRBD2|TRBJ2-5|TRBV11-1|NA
CASSPPLASGKETQYF
TGTGCCAGCAGCCCCCCCCTAGCTAGCGGGAAAGAGACCCAGTACTTC
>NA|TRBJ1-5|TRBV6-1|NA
CASSERRHPLTSNQPQHF
TGTGCCAGCAGTGAAAGGAGACACCCTTTAACTAGCAATCAGCCCCAGCATTTT
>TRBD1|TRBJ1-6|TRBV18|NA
CASSELKQGANSPLHF
TGTGCCAGCTCAGAACTGAAGCAGGGGGCTAATTCACCCCTCCACTTT
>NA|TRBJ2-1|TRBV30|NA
CAFFSPYNEQFF
TGTGCCTTCTTCAGCCCCTACAATGAGCAGTTCTTC
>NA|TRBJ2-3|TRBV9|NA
CASSVDTQYF
TGTGCCAGCAGCGTAGATACGCAGTATTTT
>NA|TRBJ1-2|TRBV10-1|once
CASSDSKAPVHGYTF
TGCGCCAGCAGTGATTCGAAGGCCCCCGTCCATGGCTACACCTTC
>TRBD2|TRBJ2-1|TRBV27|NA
CASSPDAGEYNEQFF
TGTGCCAGCAGCCCCGACGCGGGGGAATACAATGAGCAGTTCTTC